Shown below are 13 T cell receptor beta chains from a single sample sequenced in a study of PD-1 blockade in classical Hodgkin lymphoma (dated by TCRdb to about 2020). The label giving this sample's time point can be read as: cycle 2 day 1 (C2D1) of nivolumab. Every trial patient had relapsed after autologous stem cell transplantation, and cohorts A, B and C differed in prior brentuximab vedotin exposure. Receptors were amplified or captured by the immunoSEQ multiplex PCR assay. TCRdb mirrors the immuneACCESS table, restricted to in-frame sequences. Some clones are absent from its copies; in checked studies, under half trace to an unresolved V gene, and the reason for the others is unknown. In this sample the table shows fewer than 4,500 clones, 66% of which occur a single time. About 10% of the sample rests with the top ten. The input for sequencing was peripheral blood mononuclear cells (PBMCs), taken before the second cycle of nivolumab. Source of these receptors: a human donor with classical Hodgkin lymphoma.

The J gene is TRBJ2-1, the V gene TRBV10-3; 10 nucleotides align to TRBD2. The ends lost 2 bases at V and 8 bases at J; junction bases unmatched: 6. The V gene's germline CDR1 is ENHRY and CDR2 SYGVKD. The CDR3 totals 15 residues. For the CDR3, the DNA is TGTGCCATCAGTGAGACTAGCGGGATGGTAGATGAGCAGTTCTTC. Translation gives CAISETSGMVDEQFF.

The chain is built from TRBV2 and TRBJ2-1; D might be TRBD2 (5 bases). V shed 1 base and J shed 14 bases, with 9 bases lying between them. The CDR3 is 11 residues long. Germline loops: CDR1 SNHLY, CDR2 FYNNEI. The CDR3 spells CASSEGRMEFF. The CDR3, as DNA: TGTGCCAGCAGTGAAGGGAGGATGGAGTTCTTC.

V gene TRBV14 combines with J gene TRBJ1-6; D call uncertain. The CDR3 is 15 residues long. With 0 bases removed from V and 4 bases from J, the gap between germline ends came to 7 bases. CDR1 and CDR2 from the germline V gene are SGHDN and FVKESK. The CDR3 DNA reads TGTGCCAGCAGCCAAGATTCGGCTTATAATTCACCCCTCCACTTT. Translation: CASSQDSAYNSPLHF.

The gene calls are TRBV5-1 and TRBJ2-2; 11 bases map to TRBD2. Per germline, CDR1 SGHRS and CDR2 YFSETQ. J was trimmed by 5 bases and V by 4 bases; bases with no gene match: 13. This CDR3 contains 18 residues. The CDR3 DNA is TGCGCCAGCAGCCCAGACACACTACTAGCGGGAGTAACCGGGGAGCTGTTTTTT. This gives the protein CASSPDTLLAGVTGELFF.

This clone appeared a single time. The V gene is TRBV30, the J gene TRBJ1-3; D possibly corresponds to TRBD1 (5 bases). The V end lost 8 bases, the J end lost 4 bases, and 18 bases lay between the germline ends. Germline-derived CDR1 and CDR2 are GTSNPN and SVGIG (reference sequence). This CDR3 is built from 14 residues. CDR3 sequence: CALQGRSEGNTIYF. The CDR3 DNA sequence: TGTGCCCTCCAGGGTCGAAGTGAGGGAAACACCATATATTTT. The whole variable domain, remainder taken from reference TRBV30 and TRBJ1-3, is SQTIHQWPATLVQPVGSPLSLECTVEGTSNPNLYWYRQAAGRGLQLLFYSVGIGQISSEVPQNLSASRPQDRQFILSSKKLLLSDSGFYLCALQGRSEGNTIYFGEGSWLTVV.

The rearrangement joins TRBV6-5 to TRBJ1-1; D remains unclear. The CDR3 is 13 residues long. V was shortened by 3 bases and J by 0 bases, with 5 bases between the two germline ends. The germline CDR1 and CDR2 sequences are MNHEY and SVGAGI. The CDR3 DNA is TGTGCCAGCAGTTATCAACTGAACACTGAAGCTTTCTTT. Translating it yields CASSYQLNTEAFF.

This clone was counted between two and nine times. The rearrangement links TRBV5-1 to TRBJ2-3; weak D call: TRBD2 (7 bases). Between the trimmed V and J ends, which lost 4 bases and 0 bases, there was a span of 15 bases. The CDR3 loop spans 16 amino acids. Germline V lookup: CDR1 SGHRS, CDR2 YFSETQ. Here the CDR3 DNA reads TGCGCCAGCAGCCCACCGGGGGGCGGGAGCACAGATACGCAGTATTTT. Its translation: CASSPPGGGSTDTQYF.

This clone was seen a handful of times. The chain combines TRBV5-1 with TRBJ2-7; the D gene is possibly TRBD2 (6 bases). V was cut by 5 bases and J by 0 bases, with 24 bases left in between. The CDR3 consists of 18 residues. Germline CDR1 and CDR2: SGHRS and YFSETQ. CDR3: CASSYGWGGDLSSYEQYF. In DNA form, the CDR3 reads TGCGCCAGCAGTTATGGATGGGGCGGGGACCTGAGCTCCTACGAGCAGTACTTC.

This sequence joins TRBV11-2 and TRBJ2-7; 8 positions match TRBD1. The CDR3 spans 14 residues. The germline CDR1 and CDR2 sequences are SGHAT and FQNNGV. J gave up 3 bases and V 1 base, and 2 bases lay outside the gene matches. CDR3 sequence: CASSLVDRGYEQYF. Here the CDR3 DNA reads TGTGCCAGCAGCTTAGTCGACAGGGGCTACGAGCAGTACTTC.

The genes are TRBV5-5 and TRBJ2-5; weak D call: TRBD1 (6 bases). CDR3 length: 15 residues. The germline V gene has CDR1 SGHKS and CDR2 YYEKEE (reference sequence). Trimming cost V 4 bases and J 0 bases, with 13 bases left between them. The CDR3 loop reads CASSRLGTNQETQYF. CDR3 bases: TGTGCCAGCAGCCGTTTGGGGACAAACCAAGAGACCCAGTACTTC.

This chain uses TRBV4-3 with TRBJ2-1; 9 positions match TRBD2. The J segment lost 6 bases and the V segment lost 0 bases, leaving 9 bases of the junction unmatched. This CDR3 contains 17 residues. Germline loops: CDR1 LGHNA, CDR2 YSLEER. The CDR3 DNA reads TGCGCCAGCAGCCAAGACCCGGGCGGGAGGGGGGTCAATGAGCAGTTCTTC. This codes for CASSQDPGGRGVNEQFF.

This clone was detected a few times. The chain is built from TRBV5-8 and TRBJ2-7; D may be TRBD2 (5 bases). CDR1 and CDR2 (germline): SGHTS, YDEGEE. The CDR3 spans 16 residues. V was pared by 2 bases and J by 3 bases, with 18 bases between. Here the CDR3 DNA reads TGTGCCAGCAGCTTCGTAGACTGGCGGGCCGACTACGAGCAGTACTTC. Translating gives CASSFVDWRADYEQYF.

This clone was seen a handful of times. The rearrangement uses TRBV20-1 and TRBJ1-1; D is ambiguous. Germline V gene sequence: CDR1 DFQATT, CDR2 SNEGSKA (reference sequence). V was clipped by 7 bases and J by 1 base, with 7 bases between them. The CDR3 is 11 residues long. DNA of the CDR3: TGCAGTGGAAGTAGGAACACTGAAGCTTTCTTT. Translated, it gives CSGSRNTEAFF.